The clone carrying this TCR beta chain was detected only once. What it binds is not known. Repertoires were generated with immunoSEQ multiplex PCR, while TCRdb's copy carries only in-frame clones and drops some. In the table there are fewer than 400,000 clones, about nine tenths of which are singletons. With 6 bases clipped from V and 2 bases from J, the junction kept 4 bases outside the gene matches. CDR1 and CDR2 (germline): KGHSH, LQKENI. This CDR3 is 15 amino acids long. Documented treatment: roughly 19 received Ad26.COV2.S at low or high dose, single or two shots; roughly 5 received placebo; per-sample allocation not given. After the first vaccine or placebo injection, samples were drawn on day 63. The entry originates in a study of Ad26.COV2.S vaccination and SARS-CoV-2 variants. General study points: CD8+ and CD4+ T cells specific for spike reportedly responded with substantial breadth after vaccination. Total responses of T cells may have been underestimated by the analyses of TCR breadth and depth. Vaccine recipients showed a spike-specific TCR breadth that was higher than in placebo recipients. Placebo recipients and vaccine recipients were similar in non-spike TCR breadth.

This chain connects TRBV18 to TRBJ1-3, with 10 bases aligning to TRBD1. This clonotype originated in a person between 18 and 59 years old who received the Ad26.COV2.S COVID-19 vaccine or a placebo. Here the sequenced sample was peripheral blood, taken in a trial of Ad26.COV2.S vaccine versus placebo. CDR3 bases: TGTGCCAGCTCCCCCGGACAGGGGGCTGGAAACACCATATATTTT. Translation gives CASSPGQGAGNTIYF.